This note documents a single T cell receptor beta chain sequence. TCRdb re-analysed the 5' RACE reads in MiXCR, keeping a single row per CDR3 protein. The table lists about 43,000 distinct CDR3 sequences, 20% to 25% of them singletons, with roughly 7.2% in the top ten. Time point of the sample: blood at routine non-recurrence follow-up after resection. Germline V gives CDR1 DFQATT, CDR2 SNEGSKA (reference sequence). With V trimmed by 6 bases and J by 5 bases, 4 bases remained unmatched. The CDR3 runs to 11 residues. These data originate in a study of spatial heterogeneity in lung cancer. The chain uses TRBV20-1 and TRBJ2-7; 7 bases agree with TRBD1. This TCR was sampled from a female donor with early-stage non-small cell lung cancer. Material: PBMCs, obtained at follow-up. Here the CDR3 reads CSADRSNEQYF. For the CDR3, the DNA is TGCAGTGCGGACAGGTCCAACGAGCAGTACTTC.